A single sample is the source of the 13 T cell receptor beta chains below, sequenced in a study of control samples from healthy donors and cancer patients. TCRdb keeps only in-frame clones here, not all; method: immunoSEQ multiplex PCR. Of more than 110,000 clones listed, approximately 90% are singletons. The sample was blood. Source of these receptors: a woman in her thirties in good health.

CDR3: CARIRSGTMINYGYTF. DNA for the CDR3: TGTGCCAGAATTCGGTCCGGGACAATGATTAACTATGGCTACACCTTC. The chain uses TRBV5-3 and TRBJ1-2; a possible D gene is TRBD1 (6 bases). TRBV5-3 counts as an open reading frame of uncertain function. V lost 6 bases and J 1 base, leaving 19 bases between the germline ends. The CDR3 contains 16 residues.

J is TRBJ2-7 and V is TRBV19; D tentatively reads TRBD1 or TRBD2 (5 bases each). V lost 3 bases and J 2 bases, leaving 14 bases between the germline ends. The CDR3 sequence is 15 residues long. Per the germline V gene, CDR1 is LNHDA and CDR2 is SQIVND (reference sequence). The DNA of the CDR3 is TGTGCCAGTAGTATTTTATGGGGGACCCCCTACGAGCAGTACTTC. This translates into CASSILWGTPYEQYF.

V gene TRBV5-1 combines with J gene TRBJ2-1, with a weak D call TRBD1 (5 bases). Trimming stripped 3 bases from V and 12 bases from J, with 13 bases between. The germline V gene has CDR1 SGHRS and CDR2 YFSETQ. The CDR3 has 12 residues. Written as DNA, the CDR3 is TGCGCCAGCAGCTACCAGGGTGGCGGGCAGTTCTTC. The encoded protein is CASSYQGGGQFF. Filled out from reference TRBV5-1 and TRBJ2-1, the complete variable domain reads KAGVTQTPRYLIKTRGQQVTLSCSPISGHRSVSWYQQTPGQGLQFLFEYFSETQRNKGNFPGRFSGRQFSNSRSEMNVSTLELGDSALYLCASSYQGGGQFFGPGTRLTVL.

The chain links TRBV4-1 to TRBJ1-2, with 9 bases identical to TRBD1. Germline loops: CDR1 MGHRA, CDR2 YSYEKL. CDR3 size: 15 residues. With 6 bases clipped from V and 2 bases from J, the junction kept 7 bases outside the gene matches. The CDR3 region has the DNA TGCGCCAGCAGACACGGACAGGGGCTAAACTATGGCTACACCTTC. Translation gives CASRHGQGLNYGYTF.

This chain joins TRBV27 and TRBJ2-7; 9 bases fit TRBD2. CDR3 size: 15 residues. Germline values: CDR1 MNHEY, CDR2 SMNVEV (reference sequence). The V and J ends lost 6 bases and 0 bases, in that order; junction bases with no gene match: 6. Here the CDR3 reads CASRANSGSSYEQYF. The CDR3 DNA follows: TGTGCCAGCAGGGCCAATAGCGGGAGCTCCTACGAGCAGTACTTC.

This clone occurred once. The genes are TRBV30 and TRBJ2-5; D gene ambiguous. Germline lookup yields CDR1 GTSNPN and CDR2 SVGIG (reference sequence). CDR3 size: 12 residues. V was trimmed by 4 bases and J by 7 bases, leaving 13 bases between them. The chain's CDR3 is CAWKGGEATQYF. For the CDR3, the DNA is TGTGCCTGGAAAGGTGGAGAGGCGACCCAGTACTTC.

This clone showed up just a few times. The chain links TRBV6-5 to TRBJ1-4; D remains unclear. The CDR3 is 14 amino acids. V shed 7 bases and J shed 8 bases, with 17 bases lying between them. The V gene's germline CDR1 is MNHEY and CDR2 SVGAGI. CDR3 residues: CASTEGRDHEKLFF. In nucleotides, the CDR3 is TGTGCCAGCACCGAGGGTAGGGATCACGAAAAACTGTTTTTT.

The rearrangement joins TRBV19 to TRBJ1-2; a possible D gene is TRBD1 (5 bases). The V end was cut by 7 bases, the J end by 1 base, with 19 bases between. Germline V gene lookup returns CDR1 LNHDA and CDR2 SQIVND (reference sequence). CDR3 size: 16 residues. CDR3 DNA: TGTGCCAGTACCCCAGAGGGGCCACCTATTAACTATGGCTACACCTTC. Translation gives CASTPEGPPINYGYTF.

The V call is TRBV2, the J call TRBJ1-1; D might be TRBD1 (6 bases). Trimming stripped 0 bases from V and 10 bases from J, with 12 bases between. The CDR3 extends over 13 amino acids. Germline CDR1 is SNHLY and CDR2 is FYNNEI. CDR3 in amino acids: CASSEAGRGGAFF. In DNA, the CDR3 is TGTGCCAGCAGTGAAGCCGGTAGAGGGGGAGCTTTCTTT. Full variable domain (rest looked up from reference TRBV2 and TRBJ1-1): EPEVTQTPSHQVTQMGQEVILRCVPISNHLYFYWYRQILGQKVEFLVSFYNNEISEKSEIFDDQFSVERPDGSNFTLKIRSTKLEDSAMYFCASSEAGRGGAFFGQGTRLTVV.

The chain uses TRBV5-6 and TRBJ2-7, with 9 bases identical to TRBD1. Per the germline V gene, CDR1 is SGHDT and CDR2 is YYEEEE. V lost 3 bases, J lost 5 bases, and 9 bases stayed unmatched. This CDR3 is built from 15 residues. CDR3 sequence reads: CASSWGTGSGDEQYF. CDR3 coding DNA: TGTGCCAGCAGCTGGGGGACAGGGAGTGGGGACGAGCAGTACTTC.

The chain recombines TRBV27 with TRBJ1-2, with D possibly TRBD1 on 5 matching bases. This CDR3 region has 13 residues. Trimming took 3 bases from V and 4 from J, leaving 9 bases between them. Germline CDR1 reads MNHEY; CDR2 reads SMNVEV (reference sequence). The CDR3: CASSLGPGYGYTF. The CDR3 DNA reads TGTGCCAGCAGTTTGGGGCCAGGCTATGGCTACACCTTC.

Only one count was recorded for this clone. The chain's CDR3 is CASNPNRGLENTEAFF. CDR3 in DNA: TGTGCCAGTAATCCGAACAGGGGCTTAGAGAACACTGAAGCTTTCTTT. The genes are TRBV19 and TRBJ1-1; 7 nucleotides line up with TRBD1. This CDR3 has 16 residues. V dropped 7 bases and J dropped 1; count of bases not matched to a gene: 12. Germline V lookup: CDR1 LNHDA, CDR2 SQIVND (reference sequence).

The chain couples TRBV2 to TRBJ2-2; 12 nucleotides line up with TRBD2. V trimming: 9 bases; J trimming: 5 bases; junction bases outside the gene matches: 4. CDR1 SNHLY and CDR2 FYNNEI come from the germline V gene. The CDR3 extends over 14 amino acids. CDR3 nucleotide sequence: TGTGCCAGTCAACTAGCGGGAGGAACCGGGGAGCTGTTTTTT. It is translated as CASQLAGGTGELFF.